This T cell receptor (beta chain) was recovered during a study of blood T cell repertoires in COVID-19. For the study at large: Some COVID-19 samples were acute and others convalescent; all came from the United States, Italy and Spain. Sample material is recorded as cDNA or gDNA derived from T cells, B-cell-depleted T cells, or PBMCs.

V gave up 4 bases and J gave up 3 bases; unmatched junction bases: 8. CDR1 is LGHDT, CDR2 YNNKEL, per germline (reference sequence). This CDR3 is 16 amino acids long. Per the original data handling: The assay estimated nucleated cells by amplifying reference gene primers. Libraries were prepared by immunoSEQ multiplex PCR; TCRdb keeps only in-frame clonotypes and omits some of them. Clone size and the V and J calls come from that table; the DNA yielded D and trimming. The data hold roughly 250,000 clones, with over 80% observed a single time. This sequence joins TRBV3-1 (or the pseudogene TRBV3-2) and TRBJ2-1, with TRBD2 matching 8 bases. The specimen was peripheral blood. The source is a woman aged 60-75 years with active or convalescent COVID-19. CDR3 sequence: CASSPPGTRVYNEQFF. The CDR3 DNA reads TGTGCCAGCAGCCCACCCGGGACTAGAGTCTACAATGAGCAGTTCTTC.